This T cell receptor (beta chain) is from a study of CD8+CD57+ T cells in acquired aplastic anemia. Those patients picked for sequencing had displayed CD8+CD57+ cell expansion on flow cytometry. The use of genomic DNA as template underpinned the TCR beta VDJ and CDR3 profiling. TCRdb re-called the reads through MiXCR, storing one row per CDR3 protein. The sample yields about 220,000 distinct CDR3 sequences, approximately 45% seen once. The sequenced sample was sorted CD4+, CD8+, or CD8+CD57+ T cells (not recorded which) from PBMCs. This clonotype was obtained from a human donor with aplastic anemia.

CDR3 DNA: TGTGCCAGCAGTTTCGGTGGAAAAGAGACCCAGTACTTC. Amino acid sequence: CASSFGGKETQYF. The rearrangement joins TRBV12-3 or TRBV12-4 to TRBJ2-5; D unresolved. The length of the CDR3 is 13 residues. Trimming took off 3 bases at V and 3 bases at J, with 8 bases between the two ends.